The T cell receptor beta chain described here comes from a study of blood T cell repertoires in COVID-19. This CDR3 spans 16 amino acids. Looked up from germline, CDR1 is DFQATT and CDR2 is SNEGSKA (reference sequence). The trim removed 3 bases at V and 4 bases at J, leaving 9 bases unmatched. TCRdb's copy holds only in-frame clones and misses some; the assay was immunoSEQ multiplex PCR. The table lists 310,000 or so clones, around 91% of them singletons, with around a tenth in the top ten. This clone was counted a single time. Specimen: PBMCs or T cells enriched from blood (not recorded which). The V call is TRBV20-1, the J call TRBJ2-1; 10 positions agree with TRBD1. This TCR derives from a woman in her forties who had recovered from COVID-19. CDR3 loop: CSASAAGTGDYNEQFF. DNA for the CDR3: TGCAGTGCTAGTGCCGCCGGGACAGGGGATTACAATGAGCAGTTCTTC.